The T cell receptor beta chain under discussion was sequenced for a study of T cells in localized non-small cell lung cancer. The CDR3 is 15 residues long. V lost 8 bases to trimming and J lost 0 bases; unmatched junction nucleotides: 3. CDR1 is LNHDA and CDR2 is SQIVND in the germline V gene (reference sequence). Study results and caveats: Overall survival was longer when the density of T cells in the blood was higher. It was uninvolved adjacent lung that showed the highest T cell clonality, exceeding tumor. Adjacent lung tissue had a median about 60 of the top 100 clones found in the tumor.

Only in-frame clones appear in the TCRdb table, and some are missing; sequencing was by immunoSEQ multiplex PCR. This table holds nearly 35,000 clones, 88% found once. Details on this clone: Its cognate antigen is unknown.

The sequence came from a woman aged 40 to 75 with stage I lung adenocarcinoma. The sample in question was peripheral blood, obtained before any cancer treatment. The chain carries TRBV19 and TRBJ1-3; 11 positions match TRBD1. CDR3 coding DNA: TGTGCCAGTGGGACAGGGGGATACTCTGGAAACACCATATATTTT. Encoded protein: CASGTGGYSGNTIYF.